This T cell receptor beta chain was found in a study of blood T cell repertoires in COVID-19. Study-wide background: T cells, B-cell-depleted T cells, or PBMCs supplied cDNA or gDNA.

This clone was found once. CDR3 size: 18 residues. The germline CDR1 and CDR2 sequences are MNHEY and SVGEGT. Unmatched junction bases numbered 8, after V lost 1 base and J lost 4 bases. In the authors' workflow: For nucleated cells, counts were estimated from reference gene primer amplification. Only in-frame clones appear in the TCRdb table, and some are missing; sequencing was by immunoSEQ multiplex PCR. D and trimming come from the DNA, and the V and J calls and clone size come from that table. The sample yields 350,000 to 400,000 clones, roughly 90% seen once. A Seattle source enrolled patients during active infection and followed them longitudinally.

This receptor was obtained from a woman aged 60 to 75 with COVID-19, enrolled during active disease. The chain combines TRBV6-2 or TRBV6-3 with TRBJ2-2, with 11 bases aligning to TRBD2. The sequenced sample consisted of peripheral blood. For the CDR3, the DNA is TGTGCCAGCAGTTACTTACGACTAGCGGGGTTTGGCACCGGGGAGCTGTTTTTT. Translation gives CASSYLRLAGFGTGELFF.